A selection of T cell receptor beta chains follows, all from one sample in a study of cytomegalovirus exposure and HLA in healthy donors. Libraries were prepared by immunoSEQ multiplex PCR; TCRdb keeps only in-frame clonotypes and omits some of them. There are about 87,000 clones in the sample; 65% to 75% occur only once, and approximately 20% lies in the top ten. Material for sequencing was PBMCs. Receptor source: a man aged 30 to 45 in good health and CMV-seropositive. Both conserved end residues are part of each CDR3. A D gene is named only where the DNA matches it firmly. Rows give clone size only sometimes, using once, few, many, or a class for an expanded clone.

clone size: .; V gene: TRBV21-1; D gene: .; J gene: TRBJ1-5; CDR3 DNA: TGTGCCAGCAGCAAAGGTAGGTTTGAGGGGGTCAGCAATCAGCCCCAGCATTTT; CDR3 protein: CASSKGRFEGVSNQPQHF
clone size: .; V gene: TRBV7-7; D gene: TRBD2; J gene: TRBJ2-5; CDR3 DNA: TGTGCTAGCAGCTTTTTGGGGGGTCTAGCGGGGAAAGAGACCCAGTACTTC; CDR3 protein: CASSFLGGLAGKETQYF
clone size: few; V gene: TRBV11-3; D gene: .; J gene: TRBJ2-7; CDR3 DNA: TGTGCCAGCAGCCCGTGTTCTGTTTCCTACGAGCAGTACTTC; CDR3 protein: CASSPCSVSYEQYF
clone size: .; V gene: TRBV5-6; D gene: TRBD1; J gene: TRBJ1-5; CDR3 DNA: TGTGCCAGCAGCAGGACAGGTGGCAATCAGCCCCAGCATTTT; CDR3 protein: CASSRTGGNQPQHF
clone size: .; V gene: TRBV5-6; D gene: .; J gene: TRBJ2-5; CDR3 DNA: TGTGCCAGCAGCTCAAGACAGGCCCAAGAGACCCAGTACTTC; CDR3 protein: CASSSRQAQETQYF
clone size: .; V gene: TRBV19; D gene: TRBD1; J gene: TRBJ2-7; CDR3 DNA: TGTGCCAGTAGTCCGATGAGACAGGGGTCCTACGAGCAGTACTTC; CDR3 protein: CASSPMRQGSYEQYF
clone size: .; V gene: TRBV27; D gene: TRBD2; J gene: TRBJ2-1; CDR3 DNA: TGTGCCAGCACGGGGCTAGCGGAGGGGAATGAGCAGTTCTTC; CDR3 protein: CASTGLAEGNEQFF
clone size: .; V gene: TRBV5-1; D gene: TRBD2; J gene: TRBJ2-3; CDR3 DNA: TGCGCCAGCAGCTCGGAAGCGGGGTTAAAGGGGGATACGCAGTATTTT; CDR3 protein: CASSSEAGLKGDTQYF
clone size: .; V gene: TRBV10-1; D gene: .; J gene: TRBJ2-1; CDR3 DNA: TGCGCCAGCAGTGCCCCCCGTGTCTGTCCCCGGGAGAATGAGCAGTTCTTC; CDR3 protein: CASSAPRVCPRENEQFF
clone size: .; V gene: TRBV5-1; D gene: .; J gene: TRBJ1-2; CDR3 DNA: TGCGCCAGCAGCTTGGGACAGAACTATGGCTACCCCTTC; CDR3 protein: CASSLGQNYGYPF
clone size: .; V gene: TRBV6-6; D gene: TRBD2; J gene: TRBJ2-7; CDR3 DNA: TGTGCCAGCAGTTACTCAGGAAACGGGTGGGGGGGCGAGCAGTACTTC; CDR3 protein: CASSYSGNGWGGEQYF
clone size: .; V gene: TRBV28; D gene: .; J gene: TRBJ1-1; CDR3 DNA: TGTGCCAGCAGTTTATACAGGATGAACACTGAAGCTTTCTTT; CDR3 protein: CASSLYRMNTEAFF
clone size: .; V gene: TRBV4-1; D gene: .; J gene: TRBJ2-1; CDR3 DNA: TGCGCCAGCAGCCAAGTAGGAGCTTATGAGCAGTTCTTC; CDR3 protein: CASSQVGAYEQFF
clone size: .; V gene: TRBV19; D gene: .; J gene: TRBJ1-1; CDR3 DNA: TGTGCCAGTAGGTTAAGTCAGGTAAACACTGAAGCTTTCTTT; CDR3 protein: CASRLSQVNTEAFF
clone size: few; V gene: TRBV19; D gene: TRBD1; J gene: TRBJ1-1; CDR3 DNA: TGTGCCAGTAGTTGGGCAGGGGGCCAAGACACTGAAGCTTTCTTT; CDR3 protein: CASSWAGGQDTEAFF
clone size: .; V gene: TRBV5-4; D gene: TRBD2; J gene: TRBJ2-1; CDR3 DNA: TGTGCCAGCACCCCGGGAGGACTGAGATACAATGAGCAGTTCTTC; CDR3 protein: CASTPGGLRYNEQFF
clone size: few; V gene: TRBV25-1; D gene: .; J gene: TRBJ1-5; CDR3 DNA: TGTGCCAGCAGTGAAGAGGTTAGCAATCAGCCCCAGCATTTT; CDR3 protein: CASSEEVSNQPQHF
clone size: .; V gene: TRBV9; D gene: TRBD1; J gene: TRBJ2-1; CDR3 DNA: TGTGCCAGCAGCGTACAGGGGGCGCCGGGCAATGAGCAGTTCTTC; CDR3 protein: CASSVQGAPGNEQFF
clone size: .; V gene: TRBV6-5; D gene: TRBD1; J gene: TRBJ1-1; CDR3 DNA: TGTGCCAGCAGTTACTCGGGACAGCAGAACACTGAAGCTTTCTTT; CDR3 protein: CASSYSGQQNTEAFF
clone size: .; V gene: TRBV28; D gene: .; J gene: TRBJ2-7; CDR3 DNA: TGTGCCAGCAGTGGCCTTCGTTACGAGCAGTACTTC; CDR3 protein: CASSGLRYEQYF
clone size: few; V gene: TRBV6-1; D gene: .; J gene: TRBJ1-2; CDR3 DNA: TGTGCCAGCAGTGAACTGGGGCAGGGGCCCGGCTACCCCTTC; CDR3 protein: CASSELGQGPGYPF
clone size: .; V gene: TRBV5-6; D gene: .; J gene: TRBJ1-1; CDR3 DNA: TGTGCCAGCAGCCCGGGGACTTTGAACACTGAAGCTTTCTTT; CDR3 protein: CASSPGTLNTEAFF
clone size: .; V gene: TRBV6-1; D gene: TRBD1; J gene: TRBJ1-1; CDR3 DNA: TGTGCCAGCAGTGATAACAGGGGGCAAGGGTACACTGAAGCTTTCTTT; CDR3 protein: CASSDNRGQGYTEAFF
clone size: .; V gene: TRBV6-6; D gene: TRBD1; J gene: TRBJ1-4; CDR3 DNA: TGTGCCAGCAGAGGAGGGACAGGGGCCTCGGAAAAACTGTTTTTT; CDR3 protein: CASRGGTGASEKLFF
clone size: .; V gene: TRBV10-2; D gene: .; J gene: TRBJ1-6; CDR3 DNA: TGCGCCAGCGCTGGGGCCCTAAATTCACCCCTCCACTTT; CDR3 protein: CASAGALNSPLHF
clone size: .; V gene: TRBV6-5; D gene: TRBD1; J gene: TRBJ1-5; CDR3 DNA: TGTGCCAGCAGTAAGAGACCGGGACAGGGGGGATCCCAGCATTTT; CDR3 protein: CASSKRPGQGGSQHF
clone size: .; V gene: TRBV5-1; D gene: .; J gene: TRBJ1-1; CDR3 DNA: TGCGCCAGCAGCCCGACACAGGTATCTGAAGCTTTCTTT; CDR3 protein: CASSPTQVSEAFF
clone size: .; V gene: TRBV13; D gene: .; J gene: TRBJ2-3; CDR3 DNA: TGTGCCAGCAGCTTCCCCCGGTGGGAGCGGCCGGCGGGTACGCAGTATTTT; CDR3 protein: CASSFPRWERPAGTQYF
clone size: .; V gene: TRBV27; D gene: TRBD2; J gene: TRBJ2-5; CDR3 DNA: TGTGCCAGCAGTAAAGCGGGGGGCCAAGAGACCCAGTACTTC; CDR3 protein: CASSKAGGQETQYF
clone size: .; V gene: TRBV7-3; D gene: .; J gene: TRBJ1-1; CDR3 DNA: TGTGCCAGCAGCCCACAGGCGATGAACACTGAAGCTTTCTTT; CDR3 protein: CASSPQAMNTEAFF
clone size: once; V gene: TRBV29-1; D gene: TRBD1; J gene: TRBJ1-3; CDR3 DNA: TGCAGCGTTGAGGGGACAGCTCACTCTGGAAACACCATATATTTT; CDR3 protein: CSVEGTAHSGNTIYF
clone size: .; V gene: TRBV30; D gene: .; J gene: TRBJ1-3; CDR3 DNA: TGTGCCTGGAAGGAGGAGACAAGCTCTGGAAACACCATATATTTT; CDR3 protein: CAWKEETSSGNTIYF
clone size: .; V gene: TRBV30; D gene: .; J gene: TRBJ2-2; CDR3 DNA: TGTGCCTGGAGTGCAAAGAACAGAGATACCGGGGAGCTGTTTTTT; CDR3 protein: CAWSAKNRDTGELFF
clone size: .; V gene: TRBV5-8; D gene: TRBD1; J gene: TRBJ1-2; CDR3 DNA: TGTGCCAGCAGCCTTGACAGGGCAGGCTATGGCTACACCTTC; CDR3 protein: CASSLDRAGYGYTF
clone size: .; V gene: TRBV30; D gene: TRBD1; J gene: TRBJ2-7; CDR3 DNA: TGTGCCTGGAGTGACCTGGGGACAGGGGGCCCACGCGAGCAGTACTTC; CDR3 protein: CAWSDLGTGGPREQYF
clone size: .; V gene: TRBV27; D gene: TRBD2; J gene: TRBJ2-5; CDR3 DNA: TGTGCCAGCAGTAAGGGACTAGCGGGAGTGGAGACCCAGTACTTC; CDR3 protein: CASSKGLAGVETQYF
clone size: .; V gene: TRBV5-6; D gene: .; J gene: TRBJ2-4; CDR3 DNA: TGTGCCAGCAGCTTGGGCACCGGGGTAGCCAAAAACATTCAGTACTTC; CDR3 protein: CASSLGTGVAKNIQYF
clone size: few; V gene: TRBV4-2; D gene: .; J gene: TRBJ1-2; CDR3 DNA: TGTGCCAGCAGCCCCGTACAGGAAAGTCTCGACGGCTACACCTTC; CDR3 protein: CASSPVQESLDGYTF
clone size: .; V gene: TRBV5-4; D gene: TRBD2; J gene: TRBJ2-3; CDR3 DNA: TGTGCCAGCAGCTTGAGGAGCGGGGGGGCCGAAGATACGCAGTATTTT; CDR3 protein: CASSLRSGGAEDTQYF
clone size: .; V gene: TRBV29-1; D gene: TRBD1; J gene: TRBJ1-1; CDR3 DNA: TGCAGCGTTGAAGAAGGGGGCAACACTGAAGCTTTCTTT; CDR3 protein: CSVEEGGNTEAFF
clone size: few; V gene: TRBV28; D gene: .; J gene: TRBJ1-2; CDR3 DNA: TGTGCCAGCATGTGGGACTATGGCTACCCCTTC; CDR3 protein: CASMWDYGYPF
clone size: .; V gene: TRBV18; D gene: .; J gene: TRBJ2-7; CDR3 DNA: TGTGCCAGCTCACCAGCGAACAGCGGCTACGAGCAGTACTTC; CDR3 protein: CASSPANSGYEQYF
clone size: .; V gene: TRBV2; D gene: TRBD1; J gene: TRBJ2-7; CDR3 DNA: TGTGCCAGCGACAGGGGGCTTGCCTACGAGCAGTACTTC; CDR3 protein: CASDRGLAYEQYF
clone size: .; V gene: TRBV5-1; D gene: .; J gene: TRBJ2-3; CDR3 DNA: TGCGCCAGCAGCTTCGTTCGGGGGGCTGAAAGCACAGATACGCAGTATTTT; CDR3 protein: CASSFVRGAESTDTQYF
clone size: .; V gene: TRBV25-1; D gene: .; J gene: TRBJ1-1; CDR3 DNA: TGTGCCAGCAGGAAAGCGGGACCCCTGAACACTGAAGCTTTCTTT; CDR3 protein: CASRKAGPLNTEAFF
clone size: few; V gene: TRBV29-1; D gene: .; J gene: TRBJ2-7; CDR3 DNA: TGCAGCGTTAGACACCAAGACTCCTACGAGCAGTACTTC; CDR3 protein: CSVRHQDSYEQYF
clone size: .; V gene: TRBV4-2; D gene: TRBD1; J gene: TRBJ2-2; CDR3 DNA: TGTGCCAGCACCCGGGACAGGGGCACCGGGGAGCTGTTTTTT; CDR3 protein: CASTRDRGTGELFF
clone size: .; V gene: TRBV5-1; D gene: .; J gene: TRBJ2-5; CDR3 DNA: TGCGCCAGCAGCCACAAACCGGGGGGCGAGACCCAGTACTTC; CDR3 protein: CASSHKPGGETQYF
clone size: once; V gene: TRBV27; D gene: .; J gene: TRBJ2-5; CDR3 DNA: TGTGCCAGCAGTTCCAGAGAGACCCAGTACTTC; CDR3 protein: CASSSRETQYF
clone size: .; V gene: TRBV6-5; D gene: TRBD2; J gene: TRBJ2-7; CDR3 DNA: TGTGCCAGCAGGGGGCCGGCGGGAGGTTACGAGCAGTACTTC; CDR3 protein: CASRGPAGGYEQYF